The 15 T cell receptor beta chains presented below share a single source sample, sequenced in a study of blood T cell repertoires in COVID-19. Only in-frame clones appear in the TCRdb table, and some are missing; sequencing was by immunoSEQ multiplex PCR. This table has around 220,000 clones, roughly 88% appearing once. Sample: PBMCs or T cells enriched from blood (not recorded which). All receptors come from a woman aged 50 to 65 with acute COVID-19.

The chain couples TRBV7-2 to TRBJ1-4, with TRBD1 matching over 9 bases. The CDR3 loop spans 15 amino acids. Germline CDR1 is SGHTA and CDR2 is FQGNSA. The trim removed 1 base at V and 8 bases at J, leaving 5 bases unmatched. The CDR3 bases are TGTGCCAGCAGCTTAGGAGGGACAGGGTCCGAAAAACTGTTTTTT. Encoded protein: CASSLGGTGSEKLFF. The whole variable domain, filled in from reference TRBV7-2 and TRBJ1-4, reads GAGVSQSPSNKVTEKGKDVELRCDPISGHTALYWYRQSLGQGLEFLIYFQGNSAPDKSGLPSDRFSAERTGGSVSTLTIQRTQQEDSAVYLCASSLGGTGSEKLFFGSGTQLSVL.

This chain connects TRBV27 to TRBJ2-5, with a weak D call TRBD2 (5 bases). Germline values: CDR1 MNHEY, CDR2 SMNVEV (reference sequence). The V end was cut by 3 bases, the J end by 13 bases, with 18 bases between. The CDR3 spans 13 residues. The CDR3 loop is CASSFPHGGLAYF. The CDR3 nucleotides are TGTGCCAGCAGTTTCCCGCACGGAGGCCTAGCGTACTTC.

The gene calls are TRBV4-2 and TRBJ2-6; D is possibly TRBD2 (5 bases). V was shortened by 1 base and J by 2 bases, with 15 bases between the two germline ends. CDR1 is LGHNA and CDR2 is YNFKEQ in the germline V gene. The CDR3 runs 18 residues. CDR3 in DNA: TGTGCCAGCAGCCAAGCGATATTGGCGGGTACTGGGGCCAACGTCCTGACTTTC. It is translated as CASSQAILAGTGANVLTF.

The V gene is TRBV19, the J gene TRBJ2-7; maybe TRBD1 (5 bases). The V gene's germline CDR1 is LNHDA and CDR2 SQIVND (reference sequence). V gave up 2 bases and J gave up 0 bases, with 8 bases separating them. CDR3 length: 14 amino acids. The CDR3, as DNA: TGTGCCAGTAGTATAAGGACACACTCCTACGAGCAGTACTTC. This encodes CASSIRTHSYEQYF.

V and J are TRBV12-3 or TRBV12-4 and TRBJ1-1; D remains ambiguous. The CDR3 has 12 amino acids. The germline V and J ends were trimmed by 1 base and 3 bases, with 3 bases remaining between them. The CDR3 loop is CASSLGDTEAFF. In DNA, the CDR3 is TGTGCCAGCAGTTTAGGAGACACTGAAGCTTTCTTT.

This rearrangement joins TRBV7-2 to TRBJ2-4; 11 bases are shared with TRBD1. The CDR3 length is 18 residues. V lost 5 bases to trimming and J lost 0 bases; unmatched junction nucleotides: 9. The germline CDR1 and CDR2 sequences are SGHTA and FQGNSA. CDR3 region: CASSQPGQGVKAKNIQYF. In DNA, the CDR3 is TGTGCCAGCAGCCAACCGGGACAGGGGGTTAAAGCCAAAAACATTCAGTACTTC.

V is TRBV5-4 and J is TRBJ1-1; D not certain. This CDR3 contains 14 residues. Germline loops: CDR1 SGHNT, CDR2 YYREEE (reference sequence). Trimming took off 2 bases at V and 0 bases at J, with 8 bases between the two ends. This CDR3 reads CASSFPQMNTEAFF. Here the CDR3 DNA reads TGTGCCAGCAGCTTCCCCCAGATGAACACTGAAGCTTTCTTT.

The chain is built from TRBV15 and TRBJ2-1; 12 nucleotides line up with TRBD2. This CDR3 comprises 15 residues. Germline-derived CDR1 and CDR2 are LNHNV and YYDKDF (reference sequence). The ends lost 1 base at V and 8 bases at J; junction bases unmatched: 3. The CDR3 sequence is CATSRASGRADEQFF. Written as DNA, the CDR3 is TGTGCCACCAGCAGAGCTAGCGGGAGGGCCGATGAGCAGTTCTTC. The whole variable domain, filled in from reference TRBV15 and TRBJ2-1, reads DAMVIQNPRYQVTQFGKPVTLSCSQTLNHNVMYWYQQKSSQAPKLLFHYYDKDFNNEADTPDNFQSRRPNTSFCFLDIRSPGLGDTAMYLCATSRASGRADEQFFGPGTRLTVL.

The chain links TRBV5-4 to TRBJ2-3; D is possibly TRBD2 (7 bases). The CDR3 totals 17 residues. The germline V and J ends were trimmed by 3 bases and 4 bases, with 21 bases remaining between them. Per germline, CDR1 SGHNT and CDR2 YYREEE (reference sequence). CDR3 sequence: CASSYGAGARLPDTQYF. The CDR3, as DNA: TGTGCCAGCAGCTATGGGGCGGGGGCGCGTTTGCCAGATACGCAGTATTTT.

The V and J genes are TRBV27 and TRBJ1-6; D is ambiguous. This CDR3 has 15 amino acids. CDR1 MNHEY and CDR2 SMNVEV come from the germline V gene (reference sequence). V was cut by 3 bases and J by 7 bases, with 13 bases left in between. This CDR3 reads CASSLVRGWNSPLHF. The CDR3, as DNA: TGTGCCAGCAGTTTGGTCCGGGGTTGGAATTCACCCCTCCACTTT.

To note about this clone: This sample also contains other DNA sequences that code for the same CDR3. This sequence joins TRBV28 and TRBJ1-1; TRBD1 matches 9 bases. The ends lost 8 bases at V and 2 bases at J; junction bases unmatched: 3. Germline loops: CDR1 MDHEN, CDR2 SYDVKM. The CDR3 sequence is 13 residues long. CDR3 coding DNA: TGTGCCAGCCCGGGACAGGGTAACACTGAAGCTTTCTTT. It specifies CASPGQGNTEAFF.

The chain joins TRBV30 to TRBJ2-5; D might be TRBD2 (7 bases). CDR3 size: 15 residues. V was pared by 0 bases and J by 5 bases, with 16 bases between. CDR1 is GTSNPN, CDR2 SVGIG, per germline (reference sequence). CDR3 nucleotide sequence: TGTGCCTGGAGTGTATGGGGGGGGGACAAGGAGACCCAGTACTTC. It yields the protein CAWSVWGGDKETQYF.

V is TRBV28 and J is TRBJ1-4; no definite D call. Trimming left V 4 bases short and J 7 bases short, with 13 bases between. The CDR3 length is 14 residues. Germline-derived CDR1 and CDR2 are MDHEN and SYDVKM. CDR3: CASSSAGFGEKLFF. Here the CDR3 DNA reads TGTGCCAGCAGTTCGGCGGGCTTCGGTGAAAAACTGTTTTTT. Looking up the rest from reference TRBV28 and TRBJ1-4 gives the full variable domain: DVKVTQSSRYLVKRTGEKVFLECVQDMDHENMFWYRQDPGLGLRLIYFSYDVKMKEKGDIPEGYSVSREKKERFSLILESASTNQTSMYLCASSSAGFGEKLFFGSGTQLSVL.

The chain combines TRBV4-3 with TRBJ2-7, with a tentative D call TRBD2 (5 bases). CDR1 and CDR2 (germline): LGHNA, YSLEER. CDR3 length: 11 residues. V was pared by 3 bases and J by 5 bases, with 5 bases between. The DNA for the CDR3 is TGCGCCAGCAGCCACGGGAACGAGCAGTACTTC. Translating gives CASSHGNEQYF.

This CDR3 is CASSLYRTGVTGYGYTF. The CDR3 DNA follows: TGTGCCAGCAGTTTATACCGGACAGGGGTTACAGGGTATGGCTACACCTTC. The chain has TRBV28 and TRBJ1-2; 9 nucleotides align to TRBD1. Unmatched junction bases numbered 11, after V lost 1 base and J lost 5 bases. The CDR3 loop spans 17 amino acids. The V gene's germline CDR1 is MDHEN and CDR2 SYDVKM.